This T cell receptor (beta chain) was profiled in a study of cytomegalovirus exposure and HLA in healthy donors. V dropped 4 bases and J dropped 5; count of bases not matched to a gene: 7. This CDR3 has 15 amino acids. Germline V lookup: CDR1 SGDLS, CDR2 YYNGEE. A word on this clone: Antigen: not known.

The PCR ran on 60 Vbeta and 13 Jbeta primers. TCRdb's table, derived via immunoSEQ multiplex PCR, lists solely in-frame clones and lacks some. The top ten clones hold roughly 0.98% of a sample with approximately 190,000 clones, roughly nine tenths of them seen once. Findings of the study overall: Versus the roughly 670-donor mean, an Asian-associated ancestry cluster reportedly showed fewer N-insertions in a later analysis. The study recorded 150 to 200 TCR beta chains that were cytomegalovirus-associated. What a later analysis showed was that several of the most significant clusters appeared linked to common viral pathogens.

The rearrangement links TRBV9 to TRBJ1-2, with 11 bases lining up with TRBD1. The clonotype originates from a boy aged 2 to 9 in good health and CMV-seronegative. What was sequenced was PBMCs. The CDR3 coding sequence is TGTGCCAGCAGCACAGGGACAGGGGGGCCTTATGGCTACACCTTC. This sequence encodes CASSTGTGGPYGYTF.